The T cell receptor beta chain described here comes from a study of OX40 agonist ivuxolimab in advanced cancers. Sequencing was performed with immunoSEQ multiplex PCR; in TCRdb, only in-frame clones are kept and a portion is missing. The table shows over 45,000 clones, with over 75% occurring only once. V dropped 5 bases and J dropped 6; count of bases not matched to a gene: 9. Germline CDR1 is MNHEY and CDR2 is SVGAGI. The CDR3 has 14 amino acids. This receptor was identified in an adult with an advanced solid tumor such as melanoma, head and neck, liver or kidney cancer. The V gene is TRBV6-5, the J gene TRBJ1-2, with TRBD1 matching 7 bases. The sample here was CD4+ or CD8+ T cells sorted from blood, taken in a trial of the OX40 agonist ivuxolimab. The CDR3 here is CASSPGQYGHGYTF. In DNA form, the CDR3 reads TGTGCCAGCAGTCCGGGACAGTATGGCCATGGCTACACCTTC.